There are many counts of the clone carrying this T cell receptor beta chain. Its cognate antigen is unknown. This specimen comes from a study of T cell repertoires in cytomegalovirus infection. Study in general: CMV infection together with matching HLA type was indicated by public TCR beta signatures.

Broader study findings: Of the TCR beta families, the public ones yielded a cumulative frequency that identified carriers of CMV plus the relevant HLA. There were HLA-C-restricted CMV-specific TCR beta clonotypes dominating the ex vivo response.

TCRdb redid the calling of the reads with MiXCR, one entry per CDR3 protein. This table has a few hundred thousand distinct CDR3 sequences, approximately 14% appearing once. The ends lost 4 bases at V and 5 bases at J; junction bases unmatched: 3. There are 14 residues in the CDR3. Germline V lookup: CDR1 SGHTA, CDR2 FQGNSA. The source is a human donor in good health (CMV status not recorded). Some clones in this sample may be carry-over from other donors' samples. Specimen: PBMCs. The gene calls are TRBV7-2 and TRBJ2-7, with 12 bases fitting TRBD1. CDR3 loop: CASSSGTGGDEQYF. For the CDR3, the DNA is TGTGCCAGCAGCTCCGGGACAGGGGGCGACGAGCAGTACTTC.